The 8 T cell receptor beta chains reported below all come from one sample, sequenced in a study of blood T cell repertoires in COVID-19. The method was immunoSEQ multiplex PCR; TCRdb's version includes in-frame clones alone and lacks a portion of them. The sample shows some 200,000 clones, around 92% of them seen only once. The sample was peripheral blood. All receptors come from a man aged 30 to 45 with acute or convalescent COVID-19.

The chain joins TRBV7-8 to TRBJ1-4; tentatively, D is TRBD1 (6 bases). Germline V gene lookup returns CDR1 SGHVS and CDR2 FQNEAQ. Trimming removed 5 bases from V and 0 bases from J, with 13 bases in between. CDR3 length: 16 amino acids. The CDR3 here is CASSLGQIATNEKLFF. For the CDR3, the DNA is TGTGCCAGCAGCCTAGGACAGATTGCAACTAATGAAAAACTGTTTTTT.

This chain connects TRBV5-4 to TRBJ2-1; D is perhaps TRBD1 (6 bases). Trimming took 0 bases from V and 6 from J, leaving 7 bases between them. The germline CDR1 and CDR2 sequences are SGHNT and YYREEE (reference sequence). The CDR3 sequence is 13 residues long. The CDR3 DNA sequence: TGTGCCAGCAGCTTGGCCAGGGGCAATGAGCAGTTCTTC. The encoded protein is CASSLARGNEQFF.

The V and J genes are TRBV6-6 and TRBJ2-3, with TRBD2 matching over 7 bases. The CDR3 spans 16 residues. V trimming: 8 bases; J trimming: 6 bases; junction bases outside the gene matches: 17. CDR1 is MNHNY, CDR2 SVGAGI, per germline (reference sequence). The CDR3 DNA follows: TGTGCCAGCCTCCCACGGGGAGGGAGCGAGTGGGATACGCAGTATTTT. This gives the protein CASLPRGGSEWDTQYF.

The rearrangement links TRBV5-1 to TRBJ2-1, with 10 positions matching TRBD2. Losses at the gene ends were 2 bases for V and 0 bases for J; bases not matched to a gene: 2. This CDR3 spans 16 amino acids. The germline V gene encodes CDR1 SGHRS and CDR2 YFSETQ. CDR3 DNA sequence: TGCGCCAGCAGCTTTTCTAGCGGGAGCTCCTACAATGAGCAGTTCTTC. Translation gives CASSFSSGSSYNEQFF.

V usage is TRBV3-1 (or the pseudogene TRBV3-2) and J usage is TRBJ2-2, with 10 bases matching TRBD2. CDR1 is LGHDT, CDR2 YNNKEL, per germline (reference sequence). V was clipped by 6 bases and J by 6 bases; unmatched bases: 13. CDR3 length equals 17 residues. The CDR3 is CASRVRRASGSAGELFF. The CDR3 region has the DNA TGTGCCAGCAGGGTTCGTCGAGCTAGCGGGAGTGCCGGGGAGCTGTTTTTT.

The chain employs TRBV24-1 and TRBJ2-7; possibly TRBD1 for D (5 bases). The ends were cut back, 4 bases at V and 2 bases at J, with 8 bases in the middle. Germline assignment: CDR1 KGHDR and CDR2 SFDVKD. CDR3 length equals 13 residues. This CDR3 is CATSDGRAYEQYF. In DNA form, the CDR3 reads TGTGCCACCAGTGACGGCAGGGCCTACGAGCAGTACTTC.

This clone has just one count. The chain carries TRBV20-1 and TRBJ2-7; D remains unclear. This CDR3 region has 12 residues. Germline-derived CDR1 and CDR2 are DFQATT and SNEGSKA (reference sequence). Trimming stripped 3 bases from V and 3 bases from J, with 9 bases between. The CDR3 sequence is CSASRGVYEQYF. DNA for the CDR3: TGCAGTGCTAGTCGAGGTGTCTACGAGCAGTACTTC.

V usage is TRBV5-1 and J usage is TRBJ2-1; 8 positions match TRBD2. This CDR3 spans 15 amino acids. With 5 bases clipped from V and 7 bases from J, the junction kept 11 bases outside the gene matches. From germline, CDR1 is SGHRS and CDR2 YFSETQ. The CDR3 bases are TGCGCCAGCAGGAGGGGGAGCGGGAGCGGGAATGAGCAGTTCTTC. Translating gives CASRRGSGSGNEQFF.